The table lists the clone carrying this T cell receptor beta chain with a few counts. Its cognate antigen is unknown. The CDR3 contains 17 residues. The ends lost 5 bases at V and 2 bases at J; junction bases unmatched: 4. Per the germline V gene, CDR1 is SGHRS and CDR2 is YFSETQ. This record belongs to a study of blood T cells in healthy people across ages. The study drew donors from healthy Caucasian individuals in Russia aged about 6 to 95. Study observations and caveats: Diversity estimates from one million T cells were considered underestimates. The unsorted PBMCs prevented any conclusive comparison of naive versus antigen-experienced cells.

Using a J-beta primer mix together with a sample-barcoded 5' primer, a second PCR was run for roughly 7 to 12 cycles. A single record per CDR3 protein comes from TCRdb applying MiXCR to the 5' RACE reads. The data contain hundreds of thousands of distinct CDR3 sequences, about 53% of them singletons. What was sequenced was blood. V and J are TRBV5-1 and TRBJ2-1, with TRBD2 identical over 16 bases. The receptor was isolated from an older man in good health. The CDR3 nucleotides are TGCGCCAGCAGTTCGGGACTAGCGGGAGGGCCCTACAATGAGCAGTTCTTC. Encoded protein: CASSSGLAGGPYNEQFF.